This T cell receptor beta chain was sequenced in a study of cytomegalovirus exposure and HLA in healthy donors. V lost 8 bases and J lost 5, with 21 bases in between. The CDR3 is 15 residues long. Germline V gives CDR1 MGHRA, CDR2 YSYEKL. The PCR employed 60 Vbeta primers together with 13 Jbeta primers. TCRdb's copy holds only in-frame clones and misses some; the assay was immunoSEQ multiplex PCR. The repertoire consists of around 200,000 clones, with 70% occurring once and the leading ten covering 2.6%. This clone was picked up a small number of times. The antigen remains undetermined. Study findings and constraints: In vitro testing confirmed a few CMV-associated chains as specific for CMV antigens. Donors were assumed by presence/absence analyses to have roughly uniform sequencing depth. Altogether, around 160 TCR beta chains were recorded as cytomegalovirus-associated.

The TCR comes from a man in his forties in good health and CMV-seropositive. This chain links TRBV4-1 with TRBJ1-1; D not resolved. The sample comprised PBMCs. The CDR3 loop reads CASLSLTGRETEAFF. The CDR3 coding sequence is TGCGCCAGCCTCTCGTTGACCGGGCGGGAGACTGAAGCTTTCTTT.